Each of the 20 T cell receptor beta chains below was sequenced from the same sample in a study of shared clonotypes between healthy human individuals. Libraries were prepared by immunoSEQ multiplex PCR; TCRdb keeps only in-frame clonotypes and omits some of them. The top ten hold approximately 1.5% of the sample, which has 950,000 to 1,300,000 clones, around four fifths seen once. Sample: memory CD4+ T cells sorted from blood. As for subset: CD45RA-negative fraction. The source is a man between 18 and 35 years old in good health.

The chain couples TRBV19 to TRBJ2-1, with TRBD2 identical over 7 bases. CDR3 length: 16 amino acids. The germline gives CDR1 LNHDA, CDR2 SQIVND (reference sequence). The junction had 14 bases not matched to a gene; V was cut back by 5 bases and J by 7 bases. The CDR3 DNA reads TGTGCCAGTAGTTCCCCCCGGGGAGCGCGGGGGAATGAGCAGTTCTTC. Residues: CASSSPRGARGNEQFF.

In regard to this clone: Other DNA sequences from this sample encode an identical CDR3 as well. V gene TRBV5-4 combines with J gene TRBJ2-7; D not resolved. The CDR3 is made up of 13 amino acids. V was shortened by 0 bases and J by 4 bases, with 8 bases between the two germline ends. The germline CDR1 and CDR2 sequences are SGHNT and YYREEE (reference sequence). The CDR3 spells CASSLVDGYEQYF. The DNA for the CDR3 is TGTGCCAGCAGCTTGGTCGACGGTTACGAGCAGTACTTC.

CDR3 DNA sequence: TGTGCCAGCAGCTTAGGCGTCCTTTACACCGGGGAGCTGTTTTTT. Protein product: CASSLGVLYTGELFF. The gene calls are TRBV7-9 and TRBJ2-2; D is undetermined. V was pared by 1 base and J by 3 bases, with 9 bases between. Germline V CDR1 and CDR2: SEHNR, FQNEAQ (reference sequence). This CDR3 contains 15 residues.

The gene calls are TRBV19 and TRBJ2-5; no clear D gene. The ends were cut back, 7 bases at V and 5 bases at J, with 14 bases in the middle. Germline V gene data show CDR1 as LNHDA and CDR2 as SQIVND (reference sequence). CDR3 size: 13 residues. As DNA, the CDR3 is TGTGCCAGTATTCTGGGGTTGGAGGAGACCCAGTACTTC. It specifies CASILGLEETQYF.

Concerning this clone itself: At the DNA level, this CDR3 is encoded by other sequences in the same sample as well. V is TRBV28 and J is TRBJ2-5, with TRBD2 matching over 14 bases. Germline CDR1 MDHEN, CDR2 SYDVKM. J lost 5 bases, V lost 6 bases, and 5 bases had no gene match. This CDR3 is built from 15 residues. As DNA, the CDR3 is TGTGCCAGCAGCCTGGGACTAGCGGGAGTGGAGACCCAGTACTTC. Residues: CASSLGLAGVETQYF.

The V and J genes are TRBV18 and TRBJ2-7, with D uncertain. This CDR3 has 13 amino acids. CDR1 and CDR2 (germline): KGHSH, LQKENI. The V gene lost 5 bases and the J gene lost 0 bases, with 8 bases spanning the gap. The CDR3 DNA reads as TGTGCCAGCTCAGAGAGGAGCTCCTACGAGCAGTACTTC. Its translation is CASSERSSYEQYF.

This sequence joins TRBV6-5 and TRBJ2-7; D not certain. The CDR3 totals 10 residues. Germline CDR1 and CDR2: MNHEY and SVGAGI. Trimming took 4 bases from V and 6 from J, leaving 4 bases between them. DNA of the CDR3: TGTGCCAGCAGTTCAGTCGAGCAGTACTTC. It specifies CASSSVEQYF.

This clone has only a few counts. Other nucleotide sequences in the sample specify the same CDR3. This chain links TRBV19 with TRBJ1-1, with 10 bases identical to TRBD1. The length of the CDR3 is 14 residues. V shed 5 bases and J 4 bases; nucleotides not matched to a gene: 4. CDR1 and CDR2 from the germline V gene are LNHDA and SQIVND (reference sequence). The CDR3 loop is CASSDRGLGTEAFF. DNA of the CDR3: TGTGCCAGTAGTGACAGGGGGCTGGGCACTGAAGCTTTCTTT.

The rearrangement uses TRBV9 and TRBJ1-6; 7 bases map to TRBD1. Germline CDR1 reads SGDLS; CDR2 reads YYNGEE. V was clipped by 0 bases and J by 9 bases; unmatched bases: 6. The CDR3 has 15 residues. The CDR3 DNA follows: TGTGCCAGCAGCGTAGGAGGGGGCGAGGGTTCACCCCTCCACTTT. This codes for CASSVGGGEGSPLHF.

The chain uses TRBV10-3 and TRBJ1-3; D gene uncertain. Germline CDR1 ENHRY, CDR2 SYGVKD. The CDR3 has 15 amino acids. Deletions cut 4 bases from V and 0 bases from J, with 10 bases between. Written as DNA, the CDR3 is TGTGCCATCAGTGGGGCTGGGGTCTCTGGAAACACCATATATTTT. Encoded protein: CAISGAGVSGNTIYF.

This chain links TRBV6-5 with TRBJ1-6; D perhaps matches TRBD1 (5 bases). Trimming stripped 5 bases from V and 9 bases from J, with 17 bases between. In germline, CDR1 is MNHEY, CDR2 SVGAGI. CDR3 length: 15 amino acids. DNA for the CDR3: TGTGCCAGCAGTGCCGGTCGGGGCGGATTTTCACCCCTCCACTTT. Residues: CASSAGRGGFSPLHF.

This clone was counted only a few times. The V and J genes are TRBV7-9 and TRBJ1-3; D unresolved. Germline CDR1 SEHNR, CDR2 FQNEAQ (reference sequence). Trimming took off 5 bases at V and 3 bases at J, with 8 bases between the two ends. This CDR3 has 13 residues. The CDR3 nucleotides read TGTGCCAGCAGCCGTCGCAGTGGAAACACCATATATTTT. It codes for CASSRRSGNTIYF. Combining the CDR3 with reference TRBV7-9 and TRBJ1-3 gives the whole variable domain DTGVSQNPRHKITKRGQNVTFRCDPISEHNRLYWYRQTLGQGPEFLTYFQNEAQLEKSRLLSDRFSAERPKGSFSTLEIQRTEQGDSAMYLCASSRRSGNTIYFGEGSWLTVV.

The chain joins TRBV7-9 to TRBJ2-3; the D is unclear. V was shortened by 1 base and J by 1 base, with 6 bases between the two germline ends. CDR3 length equals 14 residues. The germline CDR1 and CDR2 sequences are SEHNR and FQNEAQ (reference sequence). CDR3 in DNA: TGTGCCAGCAGCTTAGGAGCGCGCACAGATACGCAGTATTTT. Translation: CASSLGARTDTQYF. Together with reference TRBV7-9 and TRBJ2-3, the CDR3 gives the full variable domain: DTGVSQNPRHKITKRGQNVTFRCDPISEHNRLYWYRQTLGQGPEFLTYFQNEAQLEKSRLLSDRFSAERPKGSFSTLEIQRTEQGDSAMYLCASSLGARTDTQYFGPGTRLTVL.

V is TRBV19 and J is TRBJ2-6; 9 nucleotides line up with TRBD2. The CDR3 consists of 15 residues. The germline gives CDR1 LNHDA, CDR2 SQIVND (reference sequence). With 8 bases clipped from V and 2 bases from J, the junction kept 4 bases outside the gene matches. This chain's CDR3 is CASGREGTGANVLTF. The CDR3 nucleotides are TGTGCCAGTGGGCGGGAGGGTACTGGGGCCAACGTCCTGACTTTC.

For this clone: A far larger clone is a single base away, which makes a read error likely. The same CDR3 also results from other DNA sequences found in this sample. J is TRBJ1-4 and V is TRBV6-5; D call uncertain. V lost 8 bases to trimming and J lost 2 bases, with 12 bases between them. The CDR3 sequence is 14 residues long. Germline CDR1 reads MNHEY; CDR2 reads SVGAGI. The CDR3 spells CASRLDGTNEKLFF. The DNA for the CDR3 is TGTGCCAGCCGCCTGGACGGGACTAATGAAAAACTGTTTTTT.

In its sample, this clone was seen a few times. The J gene is TRBJ1-6, the V gene TRBV6-5, with 7 bases aligning to TRBD1. The ends lost 6 bases at V and 7 bases at J; junction bases unmatched: 9. Germline lookup yields CDR1 MNHEY and CDR2 SVGAGI. The CDR3 runs to 15 residues. CDR3 sequence: CASSLQGDANSPLHF. In nucleotides, the CDR3 is TGTGCCAGCAGCCTCCAGGGGGACGCCAATTCACCCCTCCACTTT.

The CDR3 sequence is CASNPTDSGYEQYF. DNA of the CDR3: TGTGCCAGCAACCCGACAGATTCGGGTTACGAGCAGTACTTC. The chain uses TRBV28 and TRBJ2-7; maybe TRBD1 (5 bases). CDR1 and CDR2 from the germline V gene are MDHEN and SYDVKM. V was trimmed by 7 bases and J by 4 bases, leaving 17 bases between them. The length of the CDR3 is 14 residues.

The genes are TRBV6-1 and TRBJ2-7; 12 nucleotides align to TRBD1. The V gene end was trimmed by 7 bases and the J gene end by 5 bases; junction bases not matched to a gene: 6. The CDR3 is 14 residues long. CDR1 and CDR2 from the germline V gene are MNHNS and SASEGT. DNA of the CDR3: TGTGCCAGCAAAACGGGACAGGGGGCTGACGAGCAGTACTTC. It is translated as CASKTGQGADEQYF.

The sample holds one count of this clone. The CDR3 DNA is TGCAGCGCGAGACAGGAGGCGAACACCGGGGAGCTGTTTTTT. This gives the protein CSARQEANTGELFF. The chain uses TRBV29-1 and TRBJ2-2; a possible D gene is TRBD1 (6 bases). Deletions cut 7 bases from V and 0 bases from J, with 12 bases between. Germline CDR1 SQVTM, CDR2 ANQGSEA. This CDR3 region has 14 residues.

The chain couples TRBV11-2 to TRBJ2-7; 9 positions agree with TRBD1. V trimming: 1 base; J trimming: 6 bases; junction bases outside the gene matches: 7. CDR1 and CDR2 (germline): SGHAT, FQNNGV. The CDR3 is 15 amino acids. CDR3 coding DNA: TGTGCCAGCAGCTTAGCGACGGGACAGGGTCGCGAGCAGTACTTC. Translation: CASSLATGQGREQYF.